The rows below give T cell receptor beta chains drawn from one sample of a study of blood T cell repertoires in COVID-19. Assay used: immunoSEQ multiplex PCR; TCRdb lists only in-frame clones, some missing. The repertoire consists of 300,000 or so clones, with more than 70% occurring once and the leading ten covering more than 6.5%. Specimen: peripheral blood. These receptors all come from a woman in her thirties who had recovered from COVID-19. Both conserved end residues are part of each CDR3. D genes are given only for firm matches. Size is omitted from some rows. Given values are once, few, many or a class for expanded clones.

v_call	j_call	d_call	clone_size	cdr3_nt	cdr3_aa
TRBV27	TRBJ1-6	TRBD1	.	TGTGCCAGCAGTACCTACCTCCGGAAGGGGGCGAATTCACCCCTCCACTTT	CASSTYLRKGANSPLHF
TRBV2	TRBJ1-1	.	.	TGTGCCAGCAGTGCCGGCGGGCGTACTGAAGCTTTCTTT	CASSAGGRTEAFF
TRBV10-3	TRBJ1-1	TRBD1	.	TGTGCCGCCCATACAGGGGTGGCTGAAGCTTTCTTT	CAAHTGVAEAFF
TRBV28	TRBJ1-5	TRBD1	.	TGTGCCAGCAGTCTCACGGGACAGGGGAGGGGGCAGCCCCAGCATTTT	CASSLTGQGRGQPQHF
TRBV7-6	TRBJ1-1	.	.	TGTGCCAGCAGCTTATTTTCGGGGTTGCCGGTAGCAGCTTTCTTT	CASSLFSGLPVAAFF
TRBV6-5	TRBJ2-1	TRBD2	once	TGTGCCAGCAGTCCCGGGGGGGAGTATGAGCAGTTCTTC	CASSPGGEYEQFF
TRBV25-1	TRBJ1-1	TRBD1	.	TGTGCCAGCAGTGAATACGGGACAGGGTACGGTGAAGCTTTCTTT	CASSEYGTGYGEAFF
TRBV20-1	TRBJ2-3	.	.	TGCAGTGCTAGTCGGGGTTCCTCAGATACGCAGTATTTT	CSASRGSSDTQYF
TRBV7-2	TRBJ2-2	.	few	TGTGCCAGCAGCTCCCAATTCATCCAGGGGGGAGGACGTACCGGGGAGCTGTTTTTT	CASSSQFIQGGGRTGELFF
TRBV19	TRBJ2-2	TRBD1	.	TGTGCCAGTAGTTCACCGGGACAGGGATACACCGGGGAGCTGTTTTTT	CASSSPGQGYTGELFF
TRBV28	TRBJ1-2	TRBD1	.	TGTGCCAGCAGTCCGACAGGGGGCAATGGCTACACCTTC	CASSPTGGNGYTF
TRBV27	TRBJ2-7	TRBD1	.	TGTGCCAGCAGTTCACGTACGACAGGGGCCAGCTCCTACGAGCAGTACTTC	CASSSRTTGASSYEQYF
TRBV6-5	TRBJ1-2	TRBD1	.	TGTGCCAGCAGTTACGCTGGGACAGGGGGCGGCTACACCTTC	CASSYAGTGGGYTF
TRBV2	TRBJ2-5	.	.	TGTGCCAGCAGTGAACAGGGGGGCTCCCAAGAGACCCAGTACTTC	CASSEQGGSQETQYF
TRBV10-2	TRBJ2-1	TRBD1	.	TGCGCCAGCAGGTGGGACAGGGTAAATGAGCAGTTCTTC	CASRWDRVNEQFF
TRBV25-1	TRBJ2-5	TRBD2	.	TGTGCCACCGTCCGACTAGCGGTTCAAGAGACCCAGTACTTC	CATVRLAVQETQYF
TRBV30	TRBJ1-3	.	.	TGTGCCTGGAGTGTACCCAGTTCAGGGTTAAGAAACACCATATATTTT	CAWSVPSSGLRNTIYF
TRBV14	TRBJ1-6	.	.	TGTGCCAGCAGCCCAGTTGGGGGCGTTAATTCACCCCTCCACTTT	CASSPVGGVNSPLHF
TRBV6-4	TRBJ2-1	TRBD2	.	TGTGCCAGCTCTCGGGGGGGGCGGTTCGATGAGCAGTTCTTC	CASSRGGRFDEQFF
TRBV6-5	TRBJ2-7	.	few	TGTGCCAGCAGTTACTCAACCCAGTCCGAGCAGTACTTC	CASSYSTQSEQYF
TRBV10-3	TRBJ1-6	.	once	TGTGCCATCAGTGAGTCCGGTGGGAGCAATTCACCCCTCCACTTT	CAISESGGSNSPLHF
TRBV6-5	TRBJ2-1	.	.	TGTGCCAGCAGTTTCACAGGCGACAGCTCCTACAATGAGCAGTTCTTC	CASSFTGDSSYNEQFF
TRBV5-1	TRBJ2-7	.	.	TGCGCCAGCAGCTTGGGACATACAACCTACGAGCAGTACTTC	CASSLGHTTYEQYF
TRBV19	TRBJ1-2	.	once	TGTGCCAGTAGTCTGGTCGGGTGGCCCTATGGCTACACCTTC	CASSLVGWPYGYTF
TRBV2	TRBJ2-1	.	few	TGTGCCAGCAGGGCGGGGGCCGCCAATGAGCAGTTCTTC	CASRAGAANEQFF
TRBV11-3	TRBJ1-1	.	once	TGTGCCAGCAGCCGCGAAAGGAACACTGAAGCTTTCTTT	CASSRERNTEAFF
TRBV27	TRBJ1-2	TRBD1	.	TGTGCCAGCAGTTTAAAATCGTGGGGACAGGGTTCCCGCGACTCATATGGCTACACCTTC	CASSLKSWGQGSRDSYGYTF
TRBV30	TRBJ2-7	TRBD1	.	TGTGCCTGGAGTGGACAGGGCAGGGTGTTCATCTCCTACGAGCAGTACTTC	CAWSGQGRVFISYEQYF
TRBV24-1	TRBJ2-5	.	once	TGTGCCACCAGTGATTCTGGCCCCAAATTAGAGACCCAGTACTTC	CATSDSGPKLETQYF
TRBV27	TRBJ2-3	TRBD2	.	TGTGCCAGCTACTCAGCGGGGGGGACAGATACGCAGTATTTT	CASYSAGGTDTQYF
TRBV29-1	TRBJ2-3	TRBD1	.	TGCAGCGTTGAGTCAGGCCGGGACAGGACATTCGGCACGCAGTATTTT	CSVESGRDRTFGTQYF
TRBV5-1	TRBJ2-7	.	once	TGCGCCAGCAGCTTGAATTCTCGGGGGGAGCAGTACTTC	CASSLNSRGEQYF
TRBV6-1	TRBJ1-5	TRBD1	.	TGTGCCAGCAGTGATCGTCCCGGGACAGGGGGCGGTCAGCCCCAGCATTTT	CASSDRPGTGGGQPQHF
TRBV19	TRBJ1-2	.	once	TGTGCCAGTAGTATAGGGCCAGGACAGAACTATGGCTACACCTTC	CASSIGPGQNYGYTF
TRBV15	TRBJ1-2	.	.	TGTGCCACCAGCAGTCAACAGGGCAATGGCTACACCTTC	CATSSQQGNGYTF
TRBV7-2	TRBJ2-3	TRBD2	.	TGTGCCAGCAGCCCGCGAGCGGGGGGGTCGGATACGCAGTATTTT	CASSPRAGGSDTQYF
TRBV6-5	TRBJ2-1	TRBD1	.	TGTGCCAGCAGGGTCTGGCAGGGGGCTGATGAGCAGTTCTTC	CASRVWQGADEQFF
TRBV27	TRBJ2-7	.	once	TGTGCCAGCAGTTCCTTGACGGCGGCCTACGAGCAGTACTTC	CASSSLTAAYEQYF
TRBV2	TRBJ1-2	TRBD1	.	TGTGCCAGCAGCTATGACAGGGGGTTGGGTAACTATGGCTACACCTTC	CASSYDRGLGNYGYTF
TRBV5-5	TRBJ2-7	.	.	TGTGCCAGCAGCTTGGCCCCAGGGGATTCCTACGAGCAGTACTTC	CASSLAPGDSYEQYF